The T cell receptor beta chain described here comes from a study of T cell repertoires in cytomegalovirus infection. CDR3 length: 14 amino acids. The V end lost 8 bases, the J end lost 3 bases, and 17 bases lay between the germline ends. CDR1 is SGHTA and CDR2 is FQGNSA in the germline V gene. MiXCR was run by TCRdb on the reads, yielding one entry per CDR3 protein. The sample carries just under 500,000 distinct CDR3 sequences, 30% to 40% recorded once. This clonotype was seen ten or more times. What it recognizes is unknown. The sequence was obtained from a human donor in good health (CMV status not recorded). Some clones in this sample may be carry-over from other donors' samples. The sample in question was cultured PBMCs, obtained from culture after CMV antigen stimulation. The chain links TRBV7-2 to TRBJ2-7; D remains ambiguous. The CDR3 nucleotides are TGTGCCAGCCGCTCACCGGTAGATTACTACGAGCAGTACTTC. Encoded protein: CASRSPVDYYEQYF. The full variable domain, its missing parts supplied by reference TRBV7-2 and TRBJ2-7, is GAGVSQSPSNKVTEKGKDVELRCDPISGHTALYWYRQSLGQGLEFLIYFQGNSAPDKSGLPSDRFSAERTGGSVSTLTIQRTQQEDSAVYLCASRSPVDYYEQYFGPGTRLTVT.